A single T cell receptor beta chain is shown here with its context. Its specificity is unknown. The CDR3 consists of 15 residues. The V gene's germline CDR1 is SNHLY and CDR2 FYNNEI. The germline V and J ends were trimmed by 4 bases and 0 bases, with 13 bases remaining between them. This record comes from a study of beta chain features in type 1 diabetes. For the study at large: All samples yielded around 98 million examined sorted cells. Study-level results: In comparison with healthy donors, patients had naive, central memory and Treg TCRB repertoires that appeared more similar. A pattern of fewer insertions and more deletions at VDJ junctions was seen in type 1 diabetes patients.

Expressed TCRB transcripts were sequenced, since all the RNA that had been isolated was reverse transcribed. The repertoire was sequenced with immunoSEQ multiplex PCR; TCRdb's copy has only in-frame clones and lacks some. The sample has under 250,000 clones, about 14% seen once; the top ten hold 0.026%. The source material was naive CD4+ T cells from blood. This TCR was sampled from a woman aged 40 to 50 in good health. The V call is TRBV2, the J call TRBJ2-7, with D tentatively TRBD2 (8 bases). CDR3 amino acids: CASSAQGTSSYEQYF. In nucleotides, the CDR3 is TGTGCCAGCAGTGCACAGGGGACTAGCTCCTACGAGCAGTACTTC.